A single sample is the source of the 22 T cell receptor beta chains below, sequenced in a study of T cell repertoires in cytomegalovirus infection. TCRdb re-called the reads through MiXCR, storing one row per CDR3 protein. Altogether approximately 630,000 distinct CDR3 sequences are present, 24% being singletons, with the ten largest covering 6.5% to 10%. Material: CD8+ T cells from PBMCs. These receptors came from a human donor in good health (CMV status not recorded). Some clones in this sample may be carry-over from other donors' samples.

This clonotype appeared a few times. Written as DNA, the CDR3 is TGTGCCAGCAGCTTAGAAGGGAGGGCCTACGAGCAGTACTTC. This encodes CASSLEGRAYEQYF. The chain joins TRBV7-6 to TRBJ2-7; 7 bases align to TRBD2. This CDR3 contains 14 residues. CDR1 and CDR2 (germline): SGHVS, FNYEAQ. J was trimmed by 2 bases and V by 1 base; bases with no gene match: 2. Based on the CDR3 plus reference TRBV7-6 and TRBJ2-7, the full variable domain is GAGVSQSPRYKVTKRGQDVALRCDPISGHVSLYWYRQALGQGPEFLTYFNYEAQQDKSGLPNDRFSAERPEGSISTLTIQRTEQRDSAMYRCASSLEGRAYEQYFGPGTRLTVT.

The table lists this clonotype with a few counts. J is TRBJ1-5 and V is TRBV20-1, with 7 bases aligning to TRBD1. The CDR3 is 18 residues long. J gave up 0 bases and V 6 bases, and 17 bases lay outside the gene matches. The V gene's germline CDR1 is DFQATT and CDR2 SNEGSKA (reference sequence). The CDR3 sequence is CSALQTGRQDASNQPQHF. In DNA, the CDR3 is TGCAGTGCCCTCCAGACAGGGAGGCAGGACGCTAGCAATCAGCCCCAGCATTTT.

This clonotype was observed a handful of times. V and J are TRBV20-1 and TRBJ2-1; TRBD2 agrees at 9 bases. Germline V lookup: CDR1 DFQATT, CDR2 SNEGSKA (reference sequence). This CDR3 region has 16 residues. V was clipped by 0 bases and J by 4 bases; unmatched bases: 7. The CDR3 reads CSARDIRAGGYNEQFF. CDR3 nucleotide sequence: TGCAGTGCTAGAGATATACGAGCGGGGGGATACAATGAGCAGTTCTTC.

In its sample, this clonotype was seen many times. The CDR3 DNA is TGTGCCAGCAGCTTAAGTCTGGTGGGGGGGCGAGGCGATGAGCAGTTCTTC. Translating it yields CASSLSLVGGRGDEQFF. The chain combines TRBV7-6 with TRBJ2-1; maybe TRBD2 (7 bases). This CDR3 contains 17 residues. The germline V and J ends were trimmed by 2 bases and 8 bases, with 22 bases remaining between them. CDR1 is SGHVS, CDR2 FNYEAQ, per germline. The whole variable domain, filled in from reference TRBV7-6 and TRBJ2-1, reads GAGVSQSPRYKVTKRGQDVALRCDPISGHVSLYWYRQALGQGPEFLTYFNYEAQQDKSGLPNDRFSAERPEGSISTLTIQRTEQRDSAMYRCASSLSLVGGRGDEQFFGPGTRLTVL.

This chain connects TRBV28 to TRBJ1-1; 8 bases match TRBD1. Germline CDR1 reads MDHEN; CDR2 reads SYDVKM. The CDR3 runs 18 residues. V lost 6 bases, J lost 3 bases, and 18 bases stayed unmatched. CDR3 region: CASRFPQGAMGWYTEAFF. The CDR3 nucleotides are TGTGCCAGCAGATTTCCCCAGGGGGCGATGGGTTGGTACACTGAAGCTTTCTTT.

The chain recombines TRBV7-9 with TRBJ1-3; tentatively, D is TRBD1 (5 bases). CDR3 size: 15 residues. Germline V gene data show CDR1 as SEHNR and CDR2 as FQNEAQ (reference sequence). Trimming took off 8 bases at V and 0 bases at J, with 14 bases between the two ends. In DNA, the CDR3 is TGTGCCAGCTGTTGTCGGGGGAGCTCTGGAAACACCATATATTTT. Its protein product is CASCCRGSSGNTIYF. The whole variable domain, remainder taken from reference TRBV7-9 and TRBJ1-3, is DTGVSQNPRHKITKRGQNVTFRCDPISEHNRLYWYRQTLGQGPEFLTYFQNEAQLEKSRLLSDRFSAERPKGSFSTLEIQRTEQGDSAMYLCASCCRGSSGNTIYFGEGSWLTVV.

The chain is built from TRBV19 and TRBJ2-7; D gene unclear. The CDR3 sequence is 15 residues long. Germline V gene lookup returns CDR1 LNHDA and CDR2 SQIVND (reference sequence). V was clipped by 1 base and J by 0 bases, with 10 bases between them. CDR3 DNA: TGTGCCAGTAGTATAGGACCCAGGAGCTCCTACGAGCAGTACTTC. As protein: CASSIGPRSSYEQYF.

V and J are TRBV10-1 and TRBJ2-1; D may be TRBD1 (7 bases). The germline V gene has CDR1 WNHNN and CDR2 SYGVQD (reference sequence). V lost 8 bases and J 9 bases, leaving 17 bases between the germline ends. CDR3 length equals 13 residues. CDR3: CASLGSQGGEQFF. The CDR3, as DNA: TGCGCCAGCCTCGGCTCCCAGGGGGGTGAGCAGTTCTTC.

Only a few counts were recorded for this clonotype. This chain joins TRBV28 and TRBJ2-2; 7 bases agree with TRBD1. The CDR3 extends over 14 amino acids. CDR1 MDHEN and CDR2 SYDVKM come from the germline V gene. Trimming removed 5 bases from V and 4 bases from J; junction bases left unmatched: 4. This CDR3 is CASSATGVTGELFF. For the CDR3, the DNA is TGTGCCAGCAGTGCTACAGGGGTCACCGGGGAGCTGTTTTTT.

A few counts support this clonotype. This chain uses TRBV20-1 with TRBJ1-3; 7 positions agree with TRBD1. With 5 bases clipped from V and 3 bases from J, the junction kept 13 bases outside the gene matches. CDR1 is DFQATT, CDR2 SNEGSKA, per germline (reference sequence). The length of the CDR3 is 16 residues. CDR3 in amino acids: CSAYRDSDSLGNTIYF. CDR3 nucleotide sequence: TGCAGTGCTTACCGGGACAGTGATTCTCTTGGAAACACCATATATTTT.

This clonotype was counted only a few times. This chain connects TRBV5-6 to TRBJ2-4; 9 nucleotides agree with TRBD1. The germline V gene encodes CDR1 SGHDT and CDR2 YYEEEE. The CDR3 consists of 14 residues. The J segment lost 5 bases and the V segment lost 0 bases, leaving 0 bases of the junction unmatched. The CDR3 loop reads CASSLGTGENIQYF. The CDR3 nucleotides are TGTGCCAGCAGCTTGGGGACAGGGGAAAACATTCAGTACTTC.

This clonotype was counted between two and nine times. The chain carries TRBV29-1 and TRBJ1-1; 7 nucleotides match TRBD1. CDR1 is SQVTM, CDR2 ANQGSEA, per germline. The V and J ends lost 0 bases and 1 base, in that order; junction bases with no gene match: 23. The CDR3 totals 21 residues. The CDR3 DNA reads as TGCAGCGTTGAAGATCGTCTGGCAGGGGGACGCCTTCGCGCAGGGAACACTGAAGCTTTCTTT. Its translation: CSVEDRLAGGRLRAGNTEAFF.

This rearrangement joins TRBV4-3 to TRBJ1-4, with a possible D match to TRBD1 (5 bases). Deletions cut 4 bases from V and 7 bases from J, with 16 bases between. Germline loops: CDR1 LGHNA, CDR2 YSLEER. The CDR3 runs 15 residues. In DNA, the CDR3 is TGCGCCAGCAGCCCACAGGCCCCCGGAGGTGAAAAACTGTTTTTT. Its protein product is CASSPQAPGGEKLFF.

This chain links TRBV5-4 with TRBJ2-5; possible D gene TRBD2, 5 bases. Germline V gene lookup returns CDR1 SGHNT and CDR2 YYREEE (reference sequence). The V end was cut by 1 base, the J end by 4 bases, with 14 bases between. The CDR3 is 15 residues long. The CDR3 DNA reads TGTGCCAGCAGCTTGAGTCTCGGGGTGGGAGAGACCCAGTACTTC. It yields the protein CASSLSLGVGETQYF. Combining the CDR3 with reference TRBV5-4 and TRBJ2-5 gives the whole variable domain ETGVTQSPTHLIKTRGQQVTLRCSSQSGHNTVSWYQQALGQGPQFIFQYYREEENGRGNFPPRFSGLQFPNYSSELNVNALELDDSALYLCASSLSLGVGETQYFGPGTRLLVL.

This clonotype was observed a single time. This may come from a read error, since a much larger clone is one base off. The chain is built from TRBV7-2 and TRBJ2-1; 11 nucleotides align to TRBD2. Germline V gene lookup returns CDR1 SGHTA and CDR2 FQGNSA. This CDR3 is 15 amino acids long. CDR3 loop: CASSFSGGAGNGQFF. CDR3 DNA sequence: TGTGCCAGCAGCTTTAGCGGGGGGGCTGGGAATGGGCAGTTCTTC.

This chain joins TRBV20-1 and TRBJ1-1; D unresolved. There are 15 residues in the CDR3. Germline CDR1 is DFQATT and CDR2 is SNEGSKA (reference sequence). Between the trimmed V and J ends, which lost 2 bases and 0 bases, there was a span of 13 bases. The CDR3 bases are TGCAGTGCTAGACCGATGGTCAGGCTGAACACTGAAGCTTTCTTT. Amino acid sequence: CSARPMVRLNTEAFF.

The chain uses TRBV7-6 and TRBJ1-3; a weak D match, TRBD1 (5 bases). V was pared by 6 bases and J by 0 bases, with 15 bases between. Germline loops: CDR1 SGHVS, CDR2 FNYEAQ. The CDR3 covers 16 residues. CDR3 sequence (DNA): TGTGCCAGCAGGGCGGGGCAGACGAGCTCTGGAAACACCATATATTTT. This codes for CASRAGQTSSGNTIYF.

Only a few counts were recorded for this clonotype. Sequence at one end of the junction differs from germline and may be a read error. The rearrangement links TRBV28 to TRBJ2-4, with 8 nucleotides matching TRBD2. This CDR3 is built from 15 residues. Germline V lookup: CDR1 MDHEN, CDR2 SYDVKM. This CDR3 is CVSRAGGEAKNIQYF. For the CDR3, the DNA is TGTGTCAGCCGGGCGGGGGGAGAGGCCAAAAACATTCAGTACTTC.

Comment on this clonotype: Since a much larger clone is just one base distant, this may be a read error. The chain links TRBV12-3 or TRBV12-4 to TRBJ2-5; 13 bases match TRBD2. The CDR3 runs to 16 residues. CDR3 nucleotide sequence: TGTGCCGGCAGCTGGGGACTAGCGGGGTTACAAGAGACCCAGTACTTC. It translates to CAGSWGLAGLQETQYF.

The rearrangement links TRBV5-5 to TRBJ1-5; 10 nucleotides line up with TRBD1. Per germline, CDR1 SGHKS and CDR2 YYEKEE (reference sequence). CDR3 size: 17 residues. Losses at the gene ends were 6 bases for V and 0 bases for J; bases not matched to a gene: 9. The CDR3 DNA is TGTGCCAGCACCTCCGGGACAGGGGCGAATAGCAATCAGCCCCAGCATTTT. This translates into CASTSGTGANSNQPQHF.

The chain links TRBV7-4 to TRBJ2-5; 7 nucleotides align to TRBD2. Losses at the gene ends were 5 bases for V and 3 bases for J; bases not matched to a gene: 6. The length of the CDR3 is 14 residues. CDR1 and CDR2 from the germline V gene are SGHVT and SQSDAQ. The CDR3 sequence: CASSPGLTKETQYF. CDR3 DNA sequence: TGTGCCAGCAGCCCGGGACTAACTAAAGAGACCCAGTACTTC.

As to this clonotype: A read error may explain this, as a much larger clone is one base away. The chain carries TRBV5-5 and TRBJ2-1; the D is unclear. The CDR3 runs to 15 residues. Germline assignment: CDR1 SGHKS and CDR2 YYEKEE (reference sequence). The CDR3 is CASSLFRSSYNGQFF. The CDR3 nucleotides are TGTGCCAGCAGCTTGTTCCGGAGCTCCTACAATGGGCAGTTCTTC.